Sequencing of this TCR beta chain was carried out in a study of T cell responses to AZD1222 COVID-19 vaccine. The study's findings and limits: CD4 TCRs covered the whole spike, strongest at regions 160-218 and 743-854. Regions left unmutated in variants are reportedly the target of nearly half of spike-specific TCRs. Only after the peak T cell response were repertoires sampled.

TCRdb's table, derived via immunoSEQ multiplex PCR, lists solely in-frame clones and lacks some. The data contain tens of thousands of clones, over 75% of them singletons. Regarding this clone: What it recognizes is unknown.

Trimming at V came to 10 bases and at J to 4 bases, leaving 9 bases not matched to a gene. This CDR3 is 13 amino acids long. Germline V gives CDR1 MNHEY, CDR2 SMNVEV (reference sequence). This chain connects TRBV27 to TRBJ2-7; 8 bases are shared with TRBD1. The clonotype was recovered from an adult who received the AZD1222 COVID-19 vaccine. The source was peripheral blood, collected 28 days after the second AZD1222 dose. CDR3 sequence: CATMDRARYEQYF. The CDR3 DNA sequence: TGTGCCACCATGGACAGGGCGCGATACGAGCAGTACTTC.